The 7 T cell receptor beta chains reported below all come from one sample, sequenced in a study of OX40 agonist ivuxolimab in advanced cancers. This table comes from immunoSEQ multiplex PCR, and its TCRdb copy is limited to in-frame clones, with some not included. The sample carries fewer than 85,000 clones, 80% to 90% recorded once. The starting material was CD4+ or CD8+ T cells sorted from blood, obtained in a trial of the OX40 agonist ivuxolimab. The receptors were sampled from an adult with an advanced solid tumor such as melanoma, head and neck, liver or kidney cancer.

The chain carries TRBV19 and TRBJ2-1; 9 bases agree with TRBD2. There are 13 residues in the CDR3. The germline CDR1 and CDR2 sequences are LNHDA and SQIVND (reference sequence). The V gene end was trimmed by 7 bases and the J gene end by 7 bases; junction bases not matched to a gene: 5. The CDR3, as DNA: TGTGCCAGTACGTCTAGCGGGGCAAATGAGCAGTTCTTC. It encodes CASTSSGANEQFF.

The rearrangement links TRBV7-8 to TRBJ2-5; D not resolved. The tail of the sequence fits TRBJ2-7 better, so the J call may be wrong. The CDR3 is 10 amino acids. The germline CDR1 and CDR2 sequences are SGHVS and FQNEAQ. The CDR3 region is CASGSGEQYF. The DNA of the CDR3 is TGTGCCAGCGGATCGGGCGAGCAGTACTTC.

The V gene is TRBV4-2, the J gene TRBJ2-7; weak D call: TRBD1 (5 bases). The CDR3 loop spans 15 amino acids. Germline CDR1 and CDR2: LGHNA and YNFKEQ. V lost 0 bases and J lost 2, with 11 bases in between. The DNA for the CDR3 is TGTGCCAGCAGCCAAGAGGGGTCAGGGACCTACGAGCAGTACTTC. The encoded protein is CASSQEGSGTYEQYF.

The chain employs TRBV4-1 and TRBJ2-7; no clear D gene. Germline-derived CDR1 and CDR2 are MGHRA and YSYEKL. The CDR3 has 15 residues. Trimming took off 6 bases at V and 5 bases at J, with 20 bases between the two ends. The DNA of the CDR3 is TGCGCCAGCAGATCGGCCATAGGGTCAAGGGACGAGCAGTACTTC. It specifies CASRSAIGSRDEQYF.

Points on this clone: The sample carries other DNA sequences with the same CDR3. The chain joins TRBV7-9 to TRBJ2-7, with TRBD2 matching 12 bases. Trimming at V came to 0 bases and at J to 3 bases, leaving 0 bases not matched to a gene. This CDR3 is 15 amino acids long. The V gene's germline CDR1 is SEHNR and CDR2 FQNEAQ (reference sequence). The CDR3 reads CASSLAGLAGYEQYF. The CDR3 DNA is TGTGCCAGCAGCTTAGCGGGACTAGCGGGCTACGAGCAGTACTTC.

The chain has TRBV4-2 and TRBJ2-6, with 8 nucleotides matching TRBD1. V shed 4 bases and J 0 bases; nucleotides not matched to a gene: 2. The CDR3 runs to 16 residues. Germline V gene data show CDR1 as LGHNA and CDR2 as YNFKEQ. CDR3 protein: CASSPTGGSGANVLTF. The CDR3 nucleotides are TGTGCCAGCAGCCCTACAGGGGGCTCTGGGGCCAACGTCCTGACTTTC.

The J gene is TRBJ2-5, the V gene TRBV4-1, with D perhaps TRBD2 (6 bases). V was pared by 0 bases and J by 5 bases, with 13 bases between. This CDR3 has 15 residues. The germline CDR1 and CDR2 sequences are MGHRA and YSYEKL. The CDR3 DNA sequence: TGCGCCAGCAGCCAAGATTTTATTGCGGGGGAGACCCAGTACTTC. Translating gives CASSQDFIAGETQYF.